This TCR beta chain was documented in a study of blood T cell repertoires in COVID-19. In the study overall: Nucleic acid was either cDNA or gDNA, and it came from T cells, B-cell-depleted T cells, or PBMCs.

Per the original data handling: Reference gene primers were amplified, and this amplification served to estimate nucleated cell counts. The method was immunoSEQ multiplex PCR; TCRdb's version includes in-frame clones alone and lacks a portion of them. That table is the source of V, J and clone size, and D and trimming were worked out from the DNA. The repertoire holds roughly 150,000 clones, with around four fifths as singletons. Cohorts were determined from participant-reported clinical history. Resolution of symptoms, clearance, or two negative PCRs was present in recovered Cohort 3 donors. The CDR3 loop spans 15 amino acids. With V trimmed by 6 bases and J by 1 base, 1 base remained unmatched. Germline V gene data show CDR1 as MNHEY and CDR2 as SVGAGI.

This clonotype originated in a woman aged 45 to 65 who had recovered from COVID-19. J is TRBJ2-7 and V is TRBV6-5; 15 bases are a match to TRBD2. Sequences were obtained from PBMCs or T cells enriched from blood (not recorded which). CDR3 nucleotide sequence: TGTGCCAGCAGAGGGACTAGCGGGAGGTCCTACGAGCAGTACTTC. Translation gives CASRGTSGRSYEQYF.